A selection of T cell receptor beta chains follows, all from one sample in a study of CD8 T cells in ankylosing spondylitis. TCRdb re-called the 5' RACE reads through MiXCR, storing one row per CDR3 protein. The sample has 200,000 to 250,000 distinct CDR3 sequences; approximately 20% are singletons. The source material was blood, either unsorted or a sorted T cell fraction (not recorded which). Receptors originate from a male donor with ankylosing spondylitis. Each CDR3 is given with its conserved first and last residue. D genes are given only for firm matches. For some rows the clone size is stated as once, few or many, or as a class when expanded; others skip it.

CDR3 protein	CDR3 DNA	clone size	J gene	V gene	D gene
CASSPGDAQNTIYF	TGTGCCAGCAGCCCCGGGGACGCGCAAAACACCATATATTTT	few	TRBJ1-3	TRBV9	NA
CASTPPWGQNNEQFF	TGTGCCAGCACCCCCCCCTGGGGACAGAACAATGAGCAGTTCTTC	few	TRBJ2-1	TRBV28	TRBD1
CASSQYPVGQATNEKLFF	TGTGCCAGCAGCCAGTATCCTGTAGGACAGGCAACTAATGAAAAACTGTTTTTT	NA	TRBJ1-4	TRBV4-2	TRBD1
CASSSSREDTEAFF	TGTGCCAGCAGCTCCTCCAGGGAGGACACTGAAGCTTTCTTT	NA	TRBJ1-1	TRBV7-6	NA
CSAPGTGNEKLFF	TGCAGTGCTCCTGGGACAGGAAATGAAAAACTGTTTTTT	NA	TRBJ1-4	TRBV20-1	TRBD1
CASSSGRNTGELFF	TGTGCCAGCAGTTCCGGGAGAAACACCGGGGAGCTGTTTTTT	NA	TRBJ2-2	TRBV6-5	NA
CASTPGIPSDEQYF	TGCGCCAGCACTCCTGGGATCCCTTCGGACGAGCAGTACTTC	few	TRBJ2-7	TRBV10-2	NA
CASSLGRTTYNEQFF	TGTGCCAGCAGCTTGGGACGGACTACCTACAATGAGCAGTTCTTC	few	TRBJ2-1	TRBV5-5	NA
CASSLAGPSWTEAFF	TGTGCCAGCAGTCTGGCCGGACCCTCTTGGACTGAAGCTTTCTTT	NA	TRBJ1-1	TRBV28	NA
CASSREGANTGELFF	TGTGCCAGCAGCCGGGAGGGGGCGAACACCGGGGAGCTGTTTTTT	few	TRBJ2-2	TRBV7-9	TRBD2
CASSLPLAHEQYF	TGTGCCAGCAGTTTGCCCCTGGCCCACGAGCAGTACTTC	many	TRBJ2-7	TRBV28	NA
CASSAGTGVTGELFF	TGTGCCAGCAGCGCCGGGACAGGGGTCACCGGGGAGCTGTTTTTT	NA	TRBJ2-2	TRBV9	TRBD1
CASSLPADTQYF	TGTGCCAGCAGCTTACCCGCAGATACGCAGTATTTT	NA	TRBJ2-3	TRBV7-9	NA
CASSLDRLGTSGRWQETQYF	TGTGCCAGCAGCTTAGATAGGCTGGGGACTAGCGGGAGGTGGCAAGAGACCCAGTACTTC	few	TRBJ2-5	TRBV11-2	TRBD2